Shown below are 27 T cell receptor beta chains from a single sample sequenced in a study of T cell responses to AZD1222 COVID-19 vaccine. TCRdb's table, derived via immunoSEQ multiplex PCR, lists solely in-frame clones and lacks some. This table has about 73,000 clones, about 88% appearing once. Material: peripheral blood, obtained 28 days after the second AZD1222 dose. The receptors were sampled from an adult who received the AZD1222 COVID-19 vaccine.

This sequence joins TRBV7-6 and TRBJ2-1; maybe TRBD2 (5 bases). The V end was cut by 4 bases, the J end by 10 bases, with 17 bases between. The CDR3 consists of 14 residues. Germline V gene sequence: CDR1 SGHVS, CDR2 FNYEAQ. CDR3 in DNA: TGTGCCAGCAGCTCGCAGGAGGCCTGGAAGGAGCAGTTCTTC. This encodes CASSSQEAWKEQFF.

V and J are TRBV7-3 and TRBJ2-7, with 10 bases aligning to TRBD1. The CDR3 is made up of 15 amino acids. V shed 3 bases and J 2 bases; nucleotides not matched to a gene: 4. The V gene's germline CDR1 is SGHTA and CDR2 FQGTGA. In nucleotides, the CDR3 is TGTGCCAGCAGCTTCCCGGGACAGGGGCCCTACGAGCAGTACGTC. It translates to CASSFPGQGPYEQYV.

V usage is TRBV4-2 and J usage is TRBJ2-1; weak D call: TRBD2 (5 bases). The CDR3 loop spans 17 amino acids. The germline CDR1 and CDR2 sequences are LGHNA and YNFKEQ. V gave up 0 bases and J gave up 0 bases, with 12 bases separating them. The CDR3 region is CASSQDQSGNSYNEQFF. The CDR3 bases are TGTGCCAGCAGCCAAGACCAAAGCGGAAACTCCTACAATGAGCAGTTCTTC.

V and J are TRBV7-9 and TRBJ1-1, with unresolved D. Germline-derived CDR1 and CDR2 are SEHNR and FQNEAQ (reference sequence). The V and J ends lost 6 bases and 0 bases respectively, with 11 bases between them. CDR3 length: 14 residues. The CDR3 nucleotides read TGTGCCAGCAGTCCCTTTGGGCTGAACACTGAAGCTTTCTTT. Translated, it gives CASSPFGLNTEAFF. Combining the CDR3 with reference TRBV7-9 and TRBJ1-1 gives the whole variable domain DTGVSQNPRHKITKRGQNVTFRCDPISEHNRLYWYRQTLGQGPEFLTYFQNEAQLEKSRLLSDRFSAERPKGSFSTLEIQRTEQGDSAMYLCASSPFGLNTEAFFGQGTRLTVV.

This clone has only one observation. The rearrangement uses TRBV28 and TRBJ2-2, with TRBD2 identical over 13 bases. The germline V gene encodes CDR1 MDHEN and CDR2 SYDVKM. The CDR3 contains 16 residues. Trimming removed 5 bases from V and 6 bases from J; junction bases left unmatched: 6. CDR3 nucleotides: TGTGCCAGCAGTCCCGCCGGACTAGCGGGAGCCGGGGAGCTGTTTTTT. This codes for CASSPAGLAGAGELFF.

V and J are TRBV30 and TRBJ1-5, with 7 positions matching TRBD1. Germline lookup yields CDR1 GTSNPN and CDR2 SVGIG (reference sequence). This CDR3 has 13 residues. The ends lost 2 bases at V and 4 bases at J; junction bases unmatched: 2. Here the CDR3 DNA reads TGTGCCTGGAGTAAGGACAGGAATCAGCCCCAGCATTTT. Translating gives CAWSKDRNQPQHF.

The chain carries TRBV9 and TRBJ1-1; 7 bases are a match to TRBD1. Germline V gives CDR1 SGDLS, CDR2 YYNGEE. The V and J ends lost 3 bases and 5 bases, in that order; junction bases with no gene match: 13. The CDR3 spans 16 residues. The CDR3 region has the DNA TGTGCCAGCAGCGCCCTAATACCGACAGGGCCTACTGAAGCTTTCTTT. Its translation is CASSALIPTGPTEAFF.

The CDR3 region has the DNA TGTGCCACCAGTGGGTGGGGCAGGGGACAAGAGACCCAGTACTTC. Encoded protein: CATSGWGRGQETQYF. The rearrangement joins TRBV24-1 to TRBJ2-5; a possible D gene is TRBD1 (6 bases). The CDR3 totals 15 residues. Germline V gene data show CDR1 as KGHDR and CDR2 as SFDVKD. Trimming took off 5 bases at V and 2 bases at J, with 14 bases between the two ends.

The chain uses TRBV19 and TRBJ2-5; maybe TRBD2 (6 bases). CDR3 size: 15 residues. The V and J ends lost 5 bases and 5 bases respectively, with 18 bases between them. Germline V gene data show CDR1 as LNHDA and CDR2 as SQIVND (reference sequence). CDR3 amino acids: CASSPGGTPSETQYF. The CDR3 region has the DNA TGTGCCAGTAGTCCGGGCGGGACCCCGTCCGAGACCCAGTACTTC.

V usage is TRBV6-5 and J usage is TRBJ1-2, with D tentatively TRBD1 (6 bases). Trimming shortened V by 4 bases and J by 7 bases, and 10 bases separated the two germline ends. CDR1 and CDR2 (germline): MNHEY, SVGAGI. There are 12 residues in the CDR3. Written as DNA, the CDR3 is TGTGCCAGCAGTTCAGGCAGGGGTGGCTACACCTTC. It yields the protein CASSSGRGGYTF.

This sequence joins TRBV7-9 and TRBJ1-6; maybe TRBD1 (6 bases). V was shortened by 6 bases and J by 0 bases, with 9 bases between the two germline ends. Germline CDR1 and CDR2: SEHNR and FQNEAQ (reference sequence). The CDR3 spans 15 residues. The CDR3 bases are TGTGCCAGCAGTACAGGGAGCTCCTATAATTCACCCCTCCACTTT. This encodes CASSTGSSYNSPLHF. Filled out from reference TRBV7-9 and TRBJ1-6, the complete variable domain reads DTGVSQNPRHKITKRGQNVTFRCDPISEHNRLYWYRQTLGQGPEFLTYFQNEAQLEKSRLLSDRFSAERPKGSFSTLEIQRTEQGDSAMYLCASSTGSSYNSPLHFGNGTRLTVT.

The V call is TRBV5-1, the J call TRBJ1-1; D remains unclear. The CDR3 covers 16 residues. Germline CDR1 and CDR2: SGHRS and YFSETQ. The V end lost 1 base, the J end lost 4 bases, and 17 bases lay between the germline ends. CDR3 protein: CASSLRLEPGGTEAFF. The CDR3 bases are TGCGCCAGCAGCTTGAGGTTGGAGCCCGGTGGCACTGAAGCTTTCTTT.

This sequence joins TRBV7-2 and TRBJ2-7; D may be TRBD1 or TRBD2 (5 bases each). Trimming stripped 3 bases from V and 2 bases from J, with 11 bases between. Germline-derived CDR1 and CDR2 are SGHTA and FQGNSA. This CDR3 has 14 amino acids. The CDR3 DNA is TGTGCCAGCAGCTTGGGGGACGGACCCTACGAGCAGTACTTC. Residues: CASSLGDGPYEQYF.

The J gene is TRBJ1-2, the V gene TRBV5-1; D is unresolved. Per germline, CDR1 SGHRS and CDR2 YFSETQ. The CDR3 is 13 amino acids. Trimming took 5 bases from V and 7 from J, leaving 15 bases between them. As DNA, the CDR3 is TGCGCCAGCAGTGTGACACCAGATCGTGGCTACACCTTC. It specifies CASSVTPDRGYTF.

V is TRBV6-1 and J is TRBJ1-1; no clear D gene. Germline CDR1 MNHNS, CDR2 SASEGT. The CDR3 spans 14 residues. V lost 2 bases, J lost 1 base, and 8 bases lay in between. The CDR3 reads CASSERRSNTEAFF. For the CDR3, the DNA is TGTGCCAGCAGTGAAAGACGGTCGAACACTGAAGCTTTCTTT.

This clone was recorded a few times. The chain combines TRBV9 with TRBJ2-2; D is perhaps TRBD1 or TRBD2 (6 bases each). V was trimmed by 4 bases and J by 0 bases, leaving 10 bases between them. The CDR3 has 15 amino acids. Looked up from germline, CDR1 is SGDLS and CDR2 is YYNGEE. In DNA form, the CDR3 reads TGTGCCAGCAGCCCGGGGGCGACGAACACCGGGGAGCTGTTTTTT. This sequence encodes CASSPGATNTGELFF.

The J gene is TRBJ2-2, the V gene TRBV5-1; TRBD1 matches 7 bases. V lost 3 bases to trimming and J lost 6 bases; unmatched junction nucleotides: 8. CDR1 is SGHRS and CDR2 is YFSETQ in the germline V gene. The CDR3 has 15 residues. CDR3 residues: CASSSTGTAPGELFF. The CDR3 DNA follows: TGCGCCAGCAGCTCGACCGGGACAGCACCCGGGGAGCTGTTTTTT.

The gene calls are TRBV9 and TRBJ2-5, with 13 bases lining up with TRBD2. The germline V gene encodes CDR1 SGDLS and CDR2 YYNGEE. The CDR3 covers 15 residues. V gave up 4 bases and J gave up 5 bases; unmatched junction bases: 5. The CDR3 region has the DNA TGTGCCAGCAGCAGGACTAGCGGGGGTTTGGAGACCCAGTACTTC. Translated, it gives CASSRTSGGLETQYF.

CDR3 sequence reads: CASSVGAGGWDYGYTF. The CDR3 DNA is TGTGCCAGCAGCGTAGGGGCAGGGGGCTGGGACTATGGCTACACCTTC. The chain has TRBV9 and TRBJ1-2; 8 bases map to TRBD1. Germline loops: CDR1 SGDLS, CDR2 YYNGEE. CDR3 length: 16 residues. V dropped 0 bases and J dropped 3; count of bases not matched to a gene: 7.

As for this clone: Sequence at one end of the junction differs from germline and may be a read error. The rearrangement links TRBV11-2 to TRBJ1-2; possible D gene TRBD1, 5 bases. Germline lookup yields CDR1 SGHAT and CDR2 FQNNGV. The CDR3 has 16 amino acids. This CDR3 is CASSLVVGGDNYGYTF. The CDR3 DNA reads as TGTGCCAGTAGCTTAGTTGTCGGGGGAGACAACTATGGCTACACCTTC.

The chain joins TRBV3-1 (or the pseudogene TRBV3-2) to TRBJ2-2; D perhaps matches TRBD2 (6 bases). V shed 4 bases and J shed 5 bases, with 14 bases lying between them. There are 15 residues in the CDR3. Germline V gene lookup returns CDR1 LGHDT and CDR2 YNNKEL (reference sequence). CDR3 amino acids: CASSLRLGGTGELFF. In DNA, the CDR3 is TGTGCCAGCAGCCTCCGACTAGGTGGTACCGGGGAGCTGTTTTTT.

In DNA, the CDR3 is TGTGCCAGCAGTGGGACGGTAAGCAGTAGGACAGATACGCAGTATTTT. It encodes CASSGTVSSRTDTQYF. J is TRBJ2-3 and V is TRBV9; possibly TRBD1 or TRBD2 for D (5 bases each). V was cut by 5 bases and J by 3 bases, with 19 bases left in between. CDR3 length: 16 residues. Germline V gives CDR1 SGDLS, CDR2 YYNGEE.

The CDR3 nucleotides read TGTGCTAGTGGTTTGGACAGGGCTAACTATGGCTACACCTTC. Translating gives CASGLDRANYGYTF. This chain uses TRBV12-5 with TRBJ1-2, with D perhaps TRBD1 (6 bases). Trimming left V 1 base short and J 0 bases short, with 6 bases between. Germline CDR1 and CDR2: LGHNT and FRNRAP. There are 14 residues in the CDR3.

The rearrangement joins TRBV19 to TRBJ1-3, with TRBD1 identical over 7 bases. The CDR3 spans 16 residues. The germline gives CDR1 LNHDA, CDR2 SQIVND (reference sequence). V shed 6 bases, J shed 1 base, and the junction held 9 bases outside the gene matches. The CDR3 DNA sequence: TGTGCCAGTAGACCGGGACAGCGCCCTTCTGGAAACACCATATATTTT. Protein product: CASRPGQRPSGNTIYF.

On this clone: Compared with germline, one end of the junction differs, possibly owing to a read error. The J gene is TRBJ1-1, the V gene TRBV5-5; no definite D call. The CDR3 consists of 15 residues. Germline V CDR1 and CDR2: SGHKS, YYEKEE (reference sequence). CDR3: CASSFFGGVNAEAFF. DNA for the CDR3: TGTGCCAGCAGCTTTTTCGGTGGGGTGAACGCTGAAGCTTTCTTT.

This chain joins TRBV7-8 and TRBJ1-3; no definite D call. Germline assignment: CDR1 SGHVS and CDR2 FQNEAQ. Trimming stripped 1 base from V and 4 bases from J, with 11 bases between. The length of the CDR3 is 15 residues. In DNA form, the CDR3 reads TGTGCCAGCAGCTTAGTAGCGGGGTCCGGAAACACCATATATTTT. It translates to CASSLVAGSGNTIYF.

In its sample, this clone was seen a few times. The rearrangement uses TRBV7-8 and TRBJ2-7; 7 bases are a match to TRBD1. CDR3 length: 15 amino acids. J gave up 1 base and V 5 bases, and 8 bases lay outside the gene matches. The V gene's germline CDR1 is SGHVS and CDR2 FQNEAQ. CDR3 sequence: CASSPRYRGSYEQYF. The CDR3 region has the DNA TGTGCCAGCAGCCCCCGGTACAGGGGATCCTACGAGCAGTACTTC. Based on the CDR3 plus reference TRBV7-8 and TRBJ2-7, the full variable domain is GAGVSQSPRYKVAKRGQDVALRCDPISGHVSLFWYQQALGQGPEFLTYFQNEAQLDKSGLPSDRFFAERPEGSVSTLKIQRTQQEDSAVYLCASSPRYRGSYEQYFGPGTRLTVT.